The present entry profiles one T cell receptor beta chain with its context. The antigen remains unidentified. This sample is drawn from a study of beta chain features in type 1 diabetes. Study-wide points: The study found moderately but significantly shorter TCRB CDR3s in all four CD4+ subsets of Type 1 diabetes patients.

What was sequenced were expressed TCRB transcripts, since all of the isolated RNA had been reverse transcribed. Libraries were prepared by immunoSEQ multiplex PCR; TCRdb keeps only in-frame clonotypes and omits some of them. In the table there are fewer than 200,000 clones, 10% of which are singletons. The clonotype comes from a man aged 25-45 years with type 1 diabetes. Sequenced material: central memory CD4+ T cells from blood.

CDR3 sequence: CASSAGLAGGETQYF. CDR3 DNA: TGTGCCAGCAGCGCGGGACTAGCGGGAGGAGAGACCCAGTACTTC. The chain recombines TRBV9 with TRBJ2-5; TRBD2 matches 15 bases. The CDR3 contains 15 residues. Germline CDR1 is SGDLS and CDR2 is YYNGEE. The V and J ends lost 3 bases and 4 bases, in that order; junction bases with no gene match: 1.